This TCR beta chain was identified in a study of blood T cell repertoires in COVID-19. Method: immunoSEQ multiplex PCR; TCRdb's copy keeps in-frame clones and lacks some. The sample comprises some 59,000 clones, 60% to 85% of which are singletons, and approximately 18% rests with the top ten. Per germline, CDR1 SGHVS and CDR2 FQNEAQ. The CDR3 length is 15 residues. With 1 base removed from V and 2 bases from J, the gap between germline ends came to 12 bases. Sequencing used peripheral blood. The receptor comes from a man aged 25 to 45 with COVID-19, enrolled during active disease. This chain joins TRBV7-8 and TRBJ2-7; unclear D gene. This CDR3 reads CASSLDLSAAYEQYF. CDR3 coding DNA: TGTGCCAGCAGCTTAGATCTTTCCGCAGCCTACGAGCAGTACTTC.